A selection of T cell receptor beta chains follows, all from one sample in a study of blood T cell repertoires in COVID-19. The repertoire was sequenced with immunoSEQ multiplex PCR; TCRdb's copy has only in-frame clones and lacks some. The sample lists under 300,000 clones, approximately 92% seen once, with 2.4% in the top ten. What was sequenced was PBMCs or T cells enriched from blood (not recorded which). The receptor source for this set is a woman aged 18-29 years who had recovered from COVID-19. Both conserved end residues are part of each CDR3. A D gene is named only where the DNA matches it firmly. Only part of the rows carry a size: once, few, many, or a class if the clone is expanded.

>.|TRBV12-3/TRBV12-4|once|TRBJ1-2
CASSALLDGYTF
TGTGCCAGCAGTGCGCTCCTGGATGGCTACACCTTC
>.|TRBV18|.|TRBJ2-1
CASSPYGRGEQFF
TGTGCCAGCTCACCATACGGCCGGGGAGAGCAGTTCTTC
>TRBD1|TRBV7-6|.|TRBJ1-6
CASSLGTGQHNSPLHF
TGTGCCAGCAGCTTGGGTACGGGACAGCATAATTCACCCCTCCACTTT
>.|TRBV7-9|.|TRBJ1-6
CASSLAWTGNSPLHF
TGTGCCAGCAGCTTAGCGTGGACGGGAAATTCACCCCTCCACTTT
>TRBD1|TRBV25-1|.|TRBJ1-6
CASSPGTGDFSPLHF
TGTGCCAGCAGTCCCGGGACAGGGGATTTTTCACCCCTCCACTTT
>.|TRBV12-3/TRBV12-4|.|TRBJ1-2
CASSGGTYGYTF
TGTGCCAGCAGCGGGGGGACCTATGGCTACACCTTC
>.|TRBV19|once|TRBJ1-5
CASSIVTYSNQPQHF
TGTGCCAGTAGTATAGTTACATATAGCAATCAGCCCCAGCATTTT
>TRBD1|TRBV27|.|TRBJ1-2
CASSHFGTGGLANYGYTF
TGTGCCAGCAGCCACTTCGGGACAGGGGGCCTAGCTAACTATGGCTACACCTTC
>.|TRBV10-3|.|TRBJ1-3
CAISEQGNTIYF
TGTGCCATCAGTGAGCAAGGAAACACCATATATTTT
>.|TRBV19|.|TRBJ1-2
CASRGNRRASLGGYTF
TGTGCCAGTAGGGGGAACAGGAGAGCTTCCTTGGGTGGCTACACCTTC
>.|TRBV12-3/TRBV12-4|few|TRBJ1-2
CASSLPGNYGYTF
TGTGCCAGCAGTTTACCGGGGAACTATGGCTACACCTTC
>TRBD1|TRBV3-1/TRBV3-2|few|TRBJ1-5
CASSQSGQVSQPQHF
TGTGCCAGCAGCCAATCTGGACAGGTTTCTCAGCCCCAGCATTTT
>TRBD2|TRBV2|.|TRBJ2-3
CASSFSAGGLTDTQYF
TGTGCCAGCAGTTTTTCAGCGGGGGGCCTCACAGATACGCAGTATTTT
>.|TRBV3-1/TRBV3-2|.|TRBJ1-3
CASSQDLGATGNTIYF
TGTGCCAGCAGCCAAGATCTGGGGGCTACCGGAAACACCATATATTTT